These 22 T cell receptor beta chains originate from one sample sequenced in a study of blood T cell repertoires in COVID-19. The table came from immunoSEQ multiplex PCR; TCRdb's copy has only in-frame clones and leaves some out. Of approximately 250,000 clones listed, 85% to 95% are singletons. The sequenced material came from PBMCs or T cells enriched from blood (not recorded which). The receptor set was obtained from a middle-aged man who had been exposed to COVID-19.

This sequence joins TRBV11-2 and TRBJ2-4; the match to TRBD2 covers 8 bases. The germline V gene encodes CDR1 SGHAT and CDR2 FQNNGV. There are 17 residues in the CDR3. The V segment lost 5 bases and the J segment 0 bases; nucleotides outside the gene matches: 9. DNA of the CDR3: TGTGCCAGCAGCCCATCAGGCGGGGGGCTAGCCAAAAACATTCAGTACTTC. This encodes CASSPSGGGLAKNIQYF.

This clone came up once. The chain is built from TRBV7-2 and TRBJ1-3; 8 positions match TRBD1. Per the germline V gene, CDR1 is SGHTA and CDR2 is FQGNSA. The CDR3 is 15 amino acids. Germline trimming cut 5 bases from V and 4 bases from J; bases unmatched to any gene: 7. The CDR3 DNA sequence: TGTGCCAGCAGCCCCCGGACAGGGTCAGGAAACACCATATATTTT. Its protein is CASSPRTGSGNTIYF.

The CDR3 DNA reads as TGTGCCAGCAGCTCGGGACAGGGAGAGGCCGGGGAGCTGTTTTTT. This gives the protein CASSSGQGEAGELFF. This chain uses TRBV6-2 or TRBV6-3 with TRBJ2-2; 9 bases fit TRBD1. CDR3 length equals 15 residues. Trimming cost V 6 bases and J 6 bases; bases outside gene matches: 8. Germline V gene sequence: CDR1 MNHEY, CDR2 SVGEGT.

The chain employs TRBV5-1 and TRBJ2-7, with TRBD2 matching 8 bases. J gave up 0 bases and V 5 bases, and 1 base lay outside the gene matches. The CDR3 contains 13 residues. Germline loops: CDR1 SGHRS, CDR2 YFSETQ. The CDR3 coding sequence is TGCGCCAGCAGAAGCGGGAGCTCCTACGAGCAGTACTTC. Translation: CASRSGSSYEQYF.

The V and J genes are TRBV10-1 and TRBJ2-1; 12 nucleotides match TRBD2. From germline, CDR1 is WNHNN and CDR2 SYGVQD (reference sequence). The CDR3 runs to 20 residues. J gave up 0 bases and V 2 bases, and 11 bases lay outside the gene matches. The CDR3 DNA is TGCGCCAGCAGTGAGACCAGACTAGCGGGAGACCTAAGCTCCTACAATGAGCAGTTCTTC. It specifies CASSETRLAGDLSSYNEQFF.

In nucleotides, the CDR3 is TGCAGTGCATACAGAGCCCAGCCCCAGCATTTT. Its translation is CSAYRAQPQHF. The chain has TRBV20-1 and TRBJ1-5; D unresolved. Trimming took off 6 bases at V and 7 bases at J, with 10 bases between the two ends. CDR1 and CDR2 (germline): DFQATT, SNEGSKA (reference sequence). The CDR3 runs 11 residues.

The J gene is TRBJ1-1, the V gene TRBV5-1; tentatively, D is TRBD1 (6 bases). CDR3 size: 13 residues. Germline V lookup: CDR1 SGHRS, CDR2 YFSETQ. Trimming removed 6 bases at V and 3 bases at J, with 12 bases between. For the CDR3, the DNA is TGCGCCAGCACTTTGGGACAAGACACTGAAGCTTTCTTT. Residues: CASTLGQDTEAFF.

The chain employs TRBV29-1 and TRBJ1-2; no clear D. CDR1 SQVTM and CDR2 ANQGSEA come from the germline V gene. V lost 3 bases, J lost 4 bases, and 9 bases lay in between. The CDR3 contains 12 residues. CDR3 sequence (DNA): TGCAGCGTTGATTTTAGTCCCTATGGCTACACCTTC. Translated: CSVDFSPYGYTF.

The rearrangement links TRBV12-5 to TRBJ2-5; maybe TRBD1 (6 bases). The CDR3 length is 14 residues. CDR1 is LGHNT and CDR2 is FRNRAP in the germline V gene. V was trimmed by 5 bases and J by 1 base, leaving 11 bases between them. The CDR3 nucleotides are TGTGCTAGTGGTATAGAGACAGGCCAAGAGACCCAGTACTTC. This codes for CASGIETGQETQYF.

The chain combines TRBV15 with TRBJ1-2, with TRBD1 matching over 7 bases. This CDR3 contains 14 residues. The germline gives CDR1 LNHNV, CDR2 YYDKDF (reference sequence). With 0 bases clipped from V and 7 bases from J, the junction kept 5 bases outside the gene matches. This CDR3 is CATSRETGMGGYTF. For the CDR3, the DNA is TGTGCCACCAGCAGAGAGACAGGGATGGGTGGCTACACCTTC.

The chain carries TRBV28 and TRBJ2-1; 11 bases are a match to TRBD2. With V trimmed by 6 bases and J by 10 bases, 11 bases remained unmatched. From germline, CDR1 is MDHEN and CDR2 SYDVKM. CDR3 length equals 15 residues. CDR3 in amino acids: CASSPITSGSEEQFF. The CDR3 bases are TGTGCCAGCAGCCCCATTACTAGCGGGAGCGAAGAGCAGTTCTTC.

The chain has TRBV27 and TRBJ2-7; 8 nucleotides agree with TRBD2. Losses at the gene ends were 6 bases for V and 4 bases for J; bases not matched to a gene: 5. The CDR3 has 13 amino acids. Germline V gives CDR1 MNHEY, CDR2 SMNVEV (reference sequence). The CDR3 is CASRVTSGYEQYF. The CDR3 DNA follows: TGTGCCAGCAGAGTAACTAGCGGTTACGAGCAGTACTTC.

The rearrangement links TRBV19 to TRBJ1-2; the match to TRBD1 covers 8 bases. The CDR3 is 13 amino acids. V gave up 7 bases and J gave up 8 bases; unmatched junction bases: 9. CDR1 is LNHDA, CDR2 SQIVND, per germline (reference sequence). The CDR3 DNA reads as TGTGCCAGTACTCCCGCAGGGGGCGGCGGCTACACCTTC. Encoded protein: CASTPAGGGGYTF.

This clone was detected only once. The chain is built from TRBV5-6 and TRBJ2-7, with 11 bases aligning to TRBD2. CDR3 size: 16 residues. The V and J ends lost 0 bases and 7 bases, in that order; junction bases with no gene match: 9. Germline assignment: CDR1 SGHDT and CDR2 YYEEEE. CDR3 residues: CASSLAAGLAAVEQYF. In DNA form, the CDR3 reads TGTGCCAGCAGCTTGGCAGCGGGACTAGCGGCAGTAGAGCAGTACTTC.

This rearrangement joins TRBV12-3 or TRBV12-4 to TRBJ2-1; maybe TRBD2 (5 bases). Trimming removed 6 bases at V and 9 bases at J, with 9 bases between. This CDR3 contains 11 residues. CDR3 protein: CASRIRGEQFF. CDR3 in DNA: TGTGCCAGCAGAATACGGGGTGAGCAGTTCTTC.

The gene calls are TRBV19 and TRBJ1-2; no firm D call. V lost 1 base and J lost 4, with 10 bases in between. The CDR3 is made up of 14 amino acids. Germline CDR1 is LNHDA and CDR2 is SQIVND (reference sequence). The CDR3 loop is CASSIGNSVYGYTF. The DNA for the CDR3 is TGTGCCAGTAGTATAGGAAACTCTGTCTATGGCTACACCTTC.

Only one count was recorded for this clone. The chain employs TRBV27 and TRBJ1-6; 7 bases match TRBD1. Trimming removed 6 bases from V and 5 bases from J; junction bases left unmatched: 7. Germline lookup yields CDR1 MNHEY and CDR2 SMNVEV (reference sequence). The CDR3 totals 15 residues. The CDR3 DNA follows: TGTGCCAGCAGGGCTCAGGGACAGCATAATTCACCCCTCCACTTT. Amino acids: CASRAQGQHNSPLHF.

CDR3 sequence (DNA): TGTGCCAGCAGCCAAGACCTCAGCACAGATACGCAGTATTTT. Translated: CASSQDLSTDTQYF. The V gene is TRBV3-1 (or the pseudogene TRBV3-2), the J gene TRBJ2-3; D call uncertain. This CDR3 contains 14 residues. From germline, CDR1 is LGHDT and CDR2 YNNKEL (reference sequence). V lost 0 bases to trimming and J lost 0 bases, with 4 bases between them.

The gene calls are TRBV9 and TRBJ2-7, with TRBD2 as a possible D gene (5 bases). The V end was cut by 0 bases, the J end by 1 base, with 8 bases between. Germline V gene sequence: CDR1 SGDLS, CDR2 YYNGEE. The length of the CDR3 is 14 residues. The CDR3 bases are TGTGCCAGCAGCGTAGGGTCGGGGTCCTACGAGCAGTACTTC. Protein: CASSVGSGSYEQYF.

Worth noting for this clone: Compared with germline, one end of the junction differs, possibly owing to a read error. The chain recombines TRBV28 with TRBJ1-2; the match to TRBD1 covers 9 bases. CDR1 MDHEN and CDR2 SYDVKM come from the germline V gene. The CDR3 has 15 residues. The CDR3 DNA is TGTGCCAGCAGTGGTACAGGGGGCGCGGACTATGGCTACGCCTTC. Translating it yields CASSGTGGADYGYAF.

This chain joins TRBV30 and TRBJ2-2; 7 nucleotides align to TRBD2. The CDR3 sequence is 14 residues long. The germline V gene encodes CDR1 GTSNPN and CDR2 SVGIG (reference sequence). V dropped 6 bases and J dropped 0; count of bases not matched to a gene: 4. In DNA, the CDR3 is TGTGCCTGCAAGGGACTATCGAACACCGGGGAGCTGTTTTTT. Its translation is CACKGLSNTGELFF.

The genes are TRBV7-3 and TRBJ2-1; 7 bases match TRBD2. Germline V lookup: CDR1 SGHTA, CDR2 FQGTGA. CDR3 length: 13 residues. V lost 1 base and J lost 7; bases outside the gene matches: 1. In nucleotides, the CDR3 is TGTGCCAGCAGCTTAAGCGGGGGTAATGAGCAGTTCTTC. Translated, it gives CASSLSGGNEQFF.